The clone carrying this T cell receptor beta chain was observed once. This sample is drawn from a study of blood T cell repertoires in COVID-19. Study in general: The samples span acute and convalescent COVID-19 from the United States, Italy and Spain. Sample material is recorded as cDNA or gDNA derived from T cells, B-cell-depleted T cells, or PBMCs.

All recovered Cohort 3 donors got two negative PCRs, got clearance, or saw symptom resolution. V shed 5 bases and J 5 bases; nucleotides not matched to a gene: 13. The CDR3 spans 17 residues. Germline CDR1 MNHNY, CDR2 SVGAGI (reference sequence). Sequencing used immunoSEQ multiplex PCR; TCRdb keeps in-frame clones, though not all of them. The sample contains 380,000 or so clones, 87% of which appear only once. Sequenced material: PBMCs or T cells enriched from blood (not recorded which). This clonotype was sampled from a man aged 30-40 years who had recovered from COVID-19. This chain uses TRBV6-6 with TRBJ2-3; 10 bases map to TRBD1. The CDR3 DNA reads TGTGCCAGCAGTCCCCCCGGGGGACAGGGGCATTTAGATACGCAGTATTTT. Translating it yields CASSPPGGQGHLDTQYF.